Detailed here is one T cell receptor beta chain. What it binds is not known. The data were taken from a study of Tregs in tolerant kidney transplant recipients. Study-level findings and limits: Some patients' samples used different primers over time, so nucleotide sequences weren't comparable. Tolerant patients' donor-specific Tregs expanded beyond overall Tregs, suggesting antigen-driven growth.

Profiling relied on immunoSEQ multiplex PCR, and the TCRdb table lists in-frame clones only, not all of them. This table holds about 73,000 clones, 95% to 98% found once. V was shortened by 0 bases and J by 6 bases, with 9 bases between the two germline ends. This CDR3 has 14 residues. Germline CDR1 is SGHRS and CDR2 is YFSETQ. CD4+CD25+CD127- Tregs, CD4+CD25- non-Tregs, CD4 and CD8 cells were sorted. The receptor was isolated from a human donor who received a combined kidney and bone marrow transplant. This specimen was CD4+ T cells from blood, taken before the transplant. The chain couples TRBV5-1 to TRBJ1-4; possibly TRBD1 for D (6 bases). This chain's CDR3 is CASSLVQGDEKLFF. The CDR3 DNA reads TGCGCCAGCAGCTTGGTACAGGGAGATGAAAAACTGTTTTTT. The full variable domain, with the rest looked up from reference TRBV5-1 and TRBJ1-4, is KAGVTQTPRYLIKTRGQQVTLSCSPISGHRSVSWYQQTPGQGLQFLFEYFSETQRNKGNFPGRFSGRQFSNSRSEMNVSTLELGDSALYLCASSLVQGDEKLFFGSGTQLSVL.